What follows is one T cell receptor beta chain and its context. Its binding antigen is unknown. The record has no base qualities; no much larger clone is one base away. The trial excluded patients who had a history of autoimmune disease or were on systemic immunosuppression. Peripheral blood for TCR sequencing was drawn from every dose cohort at baseline, at cycle 4 day 1 and at cycle 7 day 1. Samples came from an open-label, multicenter, first-in-human phase I dose-escalation trial of ivuxolimab. The trial enrolled adults with locally advanced or metastatic head and neck squamous cell, hepatocellular, melanoma or renal cell carcinoma. Before TCR sequencing, CD4+ and CD8+ T cells were separately sorted from peripheral blood. The data belong to a study of OX40 agonist ivuxolimab in advanced cancers. Background on the whole study: Ivuxolimab, which targeted the costimulatory receptor OX40 (CD134), was an agonistic, fully human IgG2 monoclonal antibody. A male proportion of 70% to 90% and a mean age of 60 years, ranging from 23 to 79, were recorded for the dose-escalation cohort. Prior anti-PD-1, anti-PD-L1 or anti-CTLA-4 therapy was permitted, and approximately 40% of dose-escalation patients had received checkpoint inhibitors. Among the approximately 54 dose-escalation patients, around 20 had hepatocellular carcinoma, about 15 melanoma, 9 renal cell carcinoma and 9 head and neck cancer. Intravenous ivuxolimab was administered to patients every 2 weeks at six dose levels: 0.01, 0.1, 0.3, 1.5, 3 and 10 mg/kg. Three dose-escalation patients achieved partial responses, one with hepatocellular carcinoma and two with cutaneous melanoma. The point of sequencing TCRbeta in the periphery was to test whether ivuxolimab changed TCR sequence diversity and drove clonal T-cell expansion. The paper covers the monotherapy dose-escalation part of the phase I ivuxolimab trial, which included N ≈ 50 patients.

Sequences SGHAT (CDR1) and FQDESV (CDR2) are obtained from the germline V gene (reference sequence). The CDR3 sequence holds 14 residues, the cysteine and phenylalanine included. The kept DNA is CDR3 alone, 42 bases in frame from the first base. The trim is 1 base for V and 1 base for J, with a gap of 6 bases between the germline ends. Genomic DNA was isolated from the sorted cells so that the TCRbeta CDR3 region could be sequenced. The immunoSEQ Assay was used to sequence the TCRbeta CDR3 regions. The table was pulled from immuneACCESS by TCRdb, which kept in-frame rearrangements only. Such tables lose some clones; where checked, under half of the loss comes from unresolved V genes, and the rest has no known cause. The sample profile shows around 71,000 clones; around 78% of them were found once. The ten top clones hold 5% to 6% of the sample. Results the study describes overall, beyond this receptor: In the 0.1-3.0 mg/kg groups, partial responders were among the patients with the lowest normalized peripheral clonal expansion, particularly in CD8+ T cells. Low levels of normalized T-cell clonal expansion were also seen in some patients who did not respond. At doses of 0.1 to 3.0 mg/kg, clonal expansion of both CD4+ and CD8+ T cells in blood was seen between baseline and week 6. After ivuxolimab, more expanded clones were found on average in CD8+ T cells than in CD4+ T cells. Which antigens the clonally expanded peripheral T cells were specific for was not determined.

The sequence came from an adult with an advanced solid tumor such as melanoma, head and neck, liver or kidney cancer. The sequence links TRBV11-1 to TRBJ2-3, and perhaps TRBD1 as D gene, on 6 matching bases. The material was CD4+ or CD8+ T cells sorted from blood, obtained in a trial of the OX40 agonist ivuxolimab. In nucleotides, the sequence is TGTGCCAGCAGCTTAGACAGGGGCACAGATACGCAGTATTTT. Translated, this gives CASSLDRGTDTQYF.